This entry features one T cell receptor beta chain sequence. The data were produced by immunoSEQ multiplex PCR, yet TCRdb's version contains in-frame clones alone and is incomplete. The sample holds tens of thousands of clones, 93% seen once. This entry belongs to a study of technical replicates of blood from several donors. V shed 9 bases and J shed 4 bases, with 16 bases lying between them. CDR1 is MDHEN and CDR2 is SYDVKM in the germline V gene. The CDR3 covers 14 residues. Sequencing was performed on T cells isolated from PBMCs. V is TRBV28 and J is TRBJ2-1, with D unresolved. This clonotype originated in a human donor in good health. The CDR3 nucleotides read TGTGCCAGTGCGGATCCGGCGACTTACAATGAGCAGTTCTTC. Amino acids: CASADPATYNEQFF. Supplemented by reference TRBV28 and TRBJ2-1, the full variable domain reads DVKVTQSSRYLVKRTGEKVFLECVQDMDHENMFWYRQDPGLGLRLIYFSYDVKMKEKGDIPEGYSVSREKKERFSLILESASTNQTSMYLCASADPATYNEQFFGPGTRLTVL.